These T cell receptor beta chains were read from a single sample in a study of molecular identifiers for immune sequencing clone quantification. TCRdb passed the PCR reads through MiXCR, listing each CDR3 protein once. The repertoire has about 40,000 distinct CDR3 sequences, roughly 24% of them found once; the top ten carry more than 0.75%. Sequenced material: naive CD8+ T cells from blood, with Jurkat cell RNA spiked in. The receptor set was obtained from a human donor in good health. Some libraries in this study had Jurkat cell RNA spiked in. CDR3s include the opening cysteine and the closing phenylalanine or tryptophan. The D gene is left open where the match is weak. Where a row states a size, it is once, few, many or the class of an expanded clone; other rows omit it.

cdr3_aa: CASSPLGHPRTDTQYF
cdr3_nt: TGTGCCAGCAGCCCCCTGGGGCATCCTCGCACAGATACGCAGTATTTT
d_call: -
j_call: TRBJ2-3
clone_size: -
v_call: TRBV9

cdr3_aa: CASSFTTSGSNEQFF
cdr3_nt: TGTGCCAGCAGTTTCACGACTAGCGGGAGCAATGAGCAGTTCTTC
d_call: TRBD2
j_call: TRBJ2-1
clone_size: many
v_call: TRBV28

cdr3_aa: CASSLGYQYEQYF
cdr3_nt: TGTGCCAGCAGTTTAGGGTACCAATACGAGCAGTACTTC
d_call: -
j_call: TRBJ2-7
clone_size: few
v_call: TRBV27

cdr3_aa: CASSEALGESSYEQYF
cdr3_nt: TGTGCCAGCAGTGAAGCGCTTGGGGAGAGCTCCTACGAGCAGTACTTC
d_call: -
j_call: TRBJ2-7
clone_size: many
v_call: TRBV2

cdr3_aa: CASSLDPGTGNTIYF
cdr3_nt: TGTGCCAGCAGCTTAGATCCAGGGACTGGAAACACCATATATTTT
d_call: -
j_call: TRBJ1-3
clone_size: many
v_call: TRBV11-2

cdr3_aa: CASSQARGGQETQYF
cdr3_nt: TGCGCCAGCAGCCAAGCCCGCGGGGGGCAAGAGACCCAGTACTTC
d_call: TRBD2
j_call: TRBJ2-5
clone_size: many
v_call: TRBV4-1

cdr3_aa: CASSLIPMTSGRSDEQYF
cdr3_nt: TGTGCCAGCAGTTTAATTCCCATGACTAGCGGGAGGTCGGACGAGCAGTACTTC
d_call: TRBD2
j_call: TRBJ2-7
clone_size: many
v_call: TRBV27

cdr3_aa: CASSYGSNRGRAATQYF
cdr3_nt: TGTGCCAGCAGTTACGGGTCAAACAGGGGGCGCGCGGCGACCCAGTACTTC
d_call: TRBD1
j_call: TRBJ2-5
clone_size: few
v_call: TRBV6-2/TRBV6-3

cdr3_aa: CASSQLFGGQIYEQYF
cdr3_nt: TGCGCCAGCAGCCAACTGTTCGGGGGGCAAATCTACGAGCAGTACTTC
d_call: -
j_call: TRBJ2-7
clone_size: few
v_call: TRBV4-1

cdr3_aa: CASSYSGQGQETQYF
cdr3_nt: TGTGCCAGCAGTTACAGCGGACAGGGACAAGAGACCCAGTACTTC
d_call: TRBD1
j_call: TRBJ2-5
clone_size: -
v_call: TRBV6-5

cdr3_aa: CASSPRGRPYEQYF
cdr3_nt: TGTGCCAGTAGTCCCCGTGGCAGACCCTACGAGCAGTACTTC
d_call: -
j_call: TRBJ2-7
clone_size: many
v_call: TRBV19

cdr3_aa: CASRLDGGTATPYF
cdr3_nt: TGTGCCAGTAGGTTGGATGGGGGCACAGCTACGCCGTATTTT
d_call: -
j_call: TRBJ2-3
clone_size: once
v_call: TRBV19

cdr3_aa: CASRSGGGSYEQYF
cdr3_nt: TGTGCCAGCAGATCGGGAGGAGGGTCCTACGAGCAGTACTTC
d_call: TRBD2
j_call: TRBJ2-7
clone_size: -
v_call: TRBV7-9

cdr3_aa: CTSRPGLGYEQYF
cdr3_nt: TGTACCAGCCGCCCGGGACTCGGATACGAGCAGTACTTC
d_call: -
j_call: TRBJ2-7
clone_size: -
v_call: TRBV7-2

cdr3_aa: CASSQWASGGNEQFF
cdr3_nt: TGCGCCAGCAGCCAGTGGGCTAGCGGCGGCAATGAGCAGTTCTTC
d_call: TRBD2
j_call: TRBJ2-1
clone_size: many
v_call: TRBV4-3

cdr3_aa: CASSQVSYEQYF
cdr3_nt: TGTGCCAGCAGCCAAGTATCTTACGAGCAGTACTTC
d_call: -
j_call: TRBJ2-7
clone_size: few
v_call: TRBV3-1

cdr3_aa: CASSATGTSQETQYF
cdr3_nt: TGTGCCAGCAGCGCAACCGGGACTAGCCAAGAGACCCAGTACTTC
d_call: TRBD2
j_call: TRBJ2-5
clone_size: many
v_call: TRBV9

cdr3_aa: CASSGSIDEQFF
cdr3_nt: TGTGCCAGCAGCGGGAGTATTGATGAGCAGTTCTTC
d_call: -
j_call: TRBJ2-1
clone_size: -
v_call: TRBV7-6

cdr3_aa: CASRPRGTEAFF
cdr3_nt: TGTGCCAGCAGACCGCGGGGGACTGAAGCTTTCTTT
d_call: -
j_call: TRBJ1-1
clone_size: many
v_call: TRBV6-2/TRBV6-3

cdr3_aa: CASSQDIGGNQPQHF
cdr3_nt: TGTGCCAGCAGCCAAGATATCGGGGGCAATCAGCCCCAGCATTTT
d_call: -
j_call: TRBJ1-5
clone_size: many
v_call: TRBV3-1

cdr3_aa: CASTLMFEEDTQYF
cdr3_nt: TGTGCCAGCACCTTAATGTTCGAAGAAGATACCCAGTATTTT
d_call: -
j_call: TRBJ2-3
clone_size: -
v_call: TRBV7-2

cdr3_aa: CASSQAGQGYRFIETQYF
cdr3_nt: TGTGCCAGCAGCCAAGCCGGACAGGGGTACCGCTTTATAGAGACCCAGTACTTC
d_call: TRBD1
j_call: TRBJ2-5
clone_size: many
v_call: TRBV3-1

cdr3_aa: CAWSISSVPDTQYF
cdr3_nt: TGTGCCTGGAGCATATCTAGCGTCCCAGATACGCAGTATTTT
d_call: -
j_call: TRBJ2-3
clone_size: -
v_call: TRBV30

cdr3_aa: CASSFGVGEQYF
cdr3_nt: TGTGCCAGCAGCTTCGGTGTAGGCGAGCAGTACTTC
d_call: -
j_call: TRBJ2-7
clone_size: many
v_call: TRBV7-8

cdr3_aa: CASRENSLGTDTQYF
cdr3_nt: TGTGCCAGCAGGGAAAATTCTTTAGGCACAGATACGCAGTATTTT
d_call: -
j_call: TRBJ2-3
clone_size: many
v_call: TRBV27

cdr3_aa: CASSRLAGEAYNEQFF
cdr3_nt: TGTGCCAGCAGCAGACTAGCGGGAGAAGCCTACAATGAGCAGTTCTTC
d_call: TRBD2
j_call: TRBJ2-1
clone_size: few
v_call: TRBV7-2